This T cell receptor beta chain was sequenced in a study of T cells expressing NK-cell markers (TCRdb year 2020). For the study in its entirety: In sorted CD3+CD56+NKG2C+, CD3+CD56+NKG2C- and CD3+CD56-NKG2C+ T-cell subsets from several donors, TCR beta-chain repertoires were profiled. Libraries were sequenced as 2 x 150 bp reads on Illumina HiSeq 2000/2500, MiSeq or NextSeq. Among the eight sequenced donors, seven were HCMV-seropositive and one was HCMV-seronegative. Randomly selected healthy volunteers, three men and five women, were used as the eight sequenced donors. Summary of the overall study and its limitations: Those dominant clonotypes were again the most abundant among CD3+CD56-NKG2C+ cells in a handful of donors, at roughly 25-60.1%. For roughly six donors, the dominant CD3+CD56+NKG2C+ clonotypes were among the top 10 CD8+ clonotypes and accounted for about 1.0-7.0% of CD8+ T cells. Whether the expanded NKG2C-expressing T cell clones were specific for HCMV antigens was left unclear.

The germline V gene gives CDR1 as SGHTA and CDR2 as FQGNSA. The CDR3 covers 14 residues, taking in both the cysteine and the phenylalanine. No DNA sequence was recorded. Note on this clonotype: This clone's antigen is unknown.

HCMV serostatus was determined by detecting HCMV-specific IgG in serum with a commercial ELISA kit. Peripheral blood mononuclear cells were isolated from blood by Ficoll density gradient centrifugation. The data were produced on an Illumina HiSeq 2000. TCR beta cDNA libraries were made by 5'RACE template switching that added a universal primer site and unique molecular identifiers. cDNA synthesis was primed from the TCR beta constant segment, followed by two successive PCR amplification steps. The authors' analysis ran thus. Reads were demultiplexed and grouped by UMI with MIGEC, and clonotypes were assembled and quantified with MiTCR. Only TCR cDNA sequences supported by at least two reads were kept to exclude erroneous sequences. Downstream repertoire analysis used the tcR package, and clonotypes were matched across fractions by CDR3 nucleotide sequence plus V segment. VDJmatch was used to annotate antigen specificity against VDJdb, with one amino acid substitution allowed in CDR3. TCRdb reprocessed the raw reads; every CDR3 protein sequence is a single record, and DNA is not supplied. It is TCRdb's table, rather than the study itself, that gives the V and J calls and clone size. The table of this sample itemizes almost 450,000 distinct CDR3 sequences. The ten biggest clones cover more than 7% of the sample.

The sequence joins TRBV7-2 to TRBJ2-2. Input material: blood T cells: a sorted CD56 or NKG2C T cell subset, CD4+ or CD8+ T cells, or bulk PBMC T cells (not recorded which). This TCR was recovered from a woman between 18 and 70 years old in good health. Here the CDR3 is given as CASSFLLNTGELFF.